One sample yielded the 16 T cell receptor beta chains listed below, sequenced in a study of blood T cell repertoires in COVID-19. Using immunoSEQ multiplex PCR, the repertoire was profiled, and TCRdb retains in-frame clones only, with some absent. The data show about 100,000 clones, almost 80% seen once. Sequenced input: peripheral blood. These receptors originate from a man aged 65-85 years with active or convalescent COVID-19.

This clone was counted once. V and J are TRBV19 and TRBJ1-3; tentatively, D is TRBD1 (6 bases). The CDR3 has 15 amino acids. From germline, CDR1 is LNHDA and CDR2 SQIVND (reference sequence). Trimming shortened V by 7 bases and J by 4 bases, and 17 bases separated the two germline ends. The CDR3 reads CASTPTGPSGNTIYF. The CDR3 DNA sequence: TGTGCCAGTACACCGACAGGCCCCTCAGGAAACACCATATATTTT.

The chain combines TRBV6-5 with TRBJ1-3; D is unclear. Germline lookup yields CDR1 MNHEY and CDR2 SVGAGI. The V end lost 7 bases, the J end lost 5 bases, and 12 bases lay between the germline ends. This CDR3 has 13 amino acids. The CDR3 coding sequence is TGTGCCAGCAAGGAGGGTCTGAGAAACACCATATATTTT. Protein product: CASKEGLRNTIYF.

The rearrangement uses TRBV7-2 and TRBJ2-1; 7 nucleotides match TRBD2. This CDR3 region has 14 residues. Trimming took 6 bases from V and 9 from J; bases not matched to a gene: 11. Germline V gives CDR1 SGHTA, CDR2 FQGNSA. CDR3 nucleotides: TGTGCCAGCAGGGGAGGGGCGCACGGAGGTGAGCAGTTCTTC. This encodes CASRGGAHGGEQFF. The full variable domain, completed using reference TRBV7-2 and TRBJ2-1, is GAGVSQSPSNKVTEKGKDVELRCDPISGHTALYWYRQSLGQGLEFLIYFQGNSAPDKSGLPSDRFSAERTGGSVSTLTIQRTQQEDSAVYLCASRGGAHGGEQFFGPGTRLTVL.

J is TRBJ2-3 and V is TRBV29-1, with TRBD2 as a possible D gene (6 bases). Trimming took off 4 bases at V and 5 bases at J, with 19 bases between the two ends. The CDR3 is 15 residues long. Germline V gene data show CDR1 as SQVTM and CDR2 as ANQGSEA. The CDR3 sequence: CSVGALGGAGDTQYF. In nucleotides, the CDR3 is TGCAGCGTTGGAGCCCTGGGCGGGGCGGGAGATACGCAGTATTTT.

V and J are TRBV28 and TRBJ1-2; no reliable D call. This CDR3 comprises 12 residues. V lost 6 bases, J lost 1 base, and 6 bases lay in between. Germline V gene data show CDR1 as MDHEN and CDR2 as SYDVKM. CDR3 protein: CASSPVNYGYTF. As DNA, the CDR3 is TGTGCCAGCAGCCCCGTTAACTATGGCTACACCTTC.

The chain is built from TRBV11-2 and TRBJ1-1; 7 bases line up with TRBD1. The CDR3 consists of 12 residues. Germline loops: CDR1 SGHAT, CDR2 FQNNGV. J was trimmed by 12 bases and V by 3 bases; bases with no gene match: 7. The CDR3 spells CASSFVQGTPFF. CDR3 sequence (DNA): TGTGCCAGCAGCTTTGTACAGGGGACACCTTTCTTT.

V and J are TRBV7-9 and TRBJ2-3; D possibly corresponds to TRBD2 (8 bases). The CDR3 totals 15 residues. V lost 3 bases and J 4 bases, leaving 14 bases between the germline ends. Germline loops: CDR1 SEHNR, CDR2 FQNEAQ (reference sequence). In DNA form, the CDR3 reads TGTGCCAGCAGCTTCACGGGAGGGGGCGCAGATACGCAGTATTTT. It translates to CASSFTGGGADTQYF.

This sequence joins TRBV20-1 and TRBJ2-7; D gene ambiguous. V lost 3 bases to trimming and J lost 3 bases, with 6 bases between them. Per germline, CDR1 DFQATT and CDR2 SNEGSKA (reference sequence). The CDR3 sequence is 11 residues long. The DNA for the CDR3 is TGCAGTGCTAGTGGCAGCTACGAGCAGTACTTC. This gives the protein CSASGSYEQYF.

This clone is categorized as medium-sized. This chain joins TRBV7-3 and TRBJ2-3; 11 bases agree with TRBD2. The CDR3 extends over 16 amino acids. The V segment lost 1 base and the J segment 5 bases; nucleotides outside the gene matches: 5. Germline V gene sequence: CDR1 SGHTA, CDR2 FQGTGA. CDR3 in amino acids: CASSLNSGGAGDTQYF. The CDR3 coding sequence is TGTGCCAGCAGCTTAAATAGCGGGGGGGCAGGAGATACGCAGTATTTT.

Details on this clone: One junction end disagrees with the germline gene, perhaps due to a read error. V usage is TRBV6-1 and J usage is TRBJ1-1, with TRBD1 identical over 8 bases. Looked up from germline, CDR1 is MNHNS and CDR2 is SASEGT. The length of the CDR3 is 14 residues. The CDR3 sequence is CASTEQGVNTEAFF. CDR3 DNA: TGTGCCAGCACTGAACAGGGGGTAAACACTGAAGCTTTCTTT.

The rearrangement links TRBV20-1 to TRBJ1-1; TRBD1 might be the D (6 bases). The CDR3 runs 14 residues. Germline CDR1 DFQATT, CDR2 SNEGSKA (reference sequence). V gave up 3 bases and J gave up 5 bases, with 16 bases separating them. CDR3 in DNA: TGCAGTGCTAGTAACAGGGTGTGGTCGACTGAAGCTTTCTTT. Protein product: CSASNRVWSTEAFF.

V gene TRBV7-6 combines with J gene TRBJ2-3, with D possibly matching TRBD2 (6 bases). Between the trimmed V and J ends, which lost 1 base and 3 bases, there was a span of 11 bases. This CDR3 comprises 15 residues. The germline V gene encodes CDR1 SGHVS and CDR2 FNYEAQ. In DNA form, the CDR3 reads TGTGCCAGCAGCTTAGGGGGAGGAGGAACAGATACGCAGTATTTT. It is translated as CASSLGGGGTDTQYF.

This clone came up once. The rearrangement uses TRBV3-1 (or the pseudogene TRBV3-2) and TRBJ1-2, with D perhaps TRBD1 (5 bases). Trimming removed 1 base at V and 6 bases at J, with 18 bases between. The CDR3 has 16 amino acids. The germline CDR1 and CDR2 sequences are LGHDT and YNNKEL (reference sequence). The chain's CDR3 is CASSQGARDSTDGYTF. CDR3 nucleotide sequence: TGTGCCAGCAGCCAAGGGGCCCGGGACTCCACTGATGGCTACACCTTC.

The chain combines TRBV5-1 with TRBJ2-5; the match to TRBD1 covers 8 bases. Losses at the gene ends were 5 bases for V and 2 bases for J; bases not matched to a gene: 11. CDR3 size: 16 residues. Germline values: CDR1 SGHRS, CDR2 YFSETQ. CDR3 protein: CASRQVQGAPQETQYF. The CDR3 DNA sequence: TGCGCCAGCAGACAAGTCCAGGGGGCGCCTCAAGAGACCCAGTACTTC.

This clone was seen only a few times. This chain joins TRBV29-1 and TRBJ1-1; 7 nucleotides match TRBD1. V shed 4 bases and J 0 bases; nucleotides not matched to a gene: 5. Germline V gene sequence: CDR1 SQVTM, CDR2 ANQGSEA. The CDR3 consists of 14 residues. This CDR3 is CSVVAGGMNTEAFF. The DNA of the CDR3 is TGCAGCGTTGTGGCAGGGGGTATGAACACTGAAGCTTTCTTT.

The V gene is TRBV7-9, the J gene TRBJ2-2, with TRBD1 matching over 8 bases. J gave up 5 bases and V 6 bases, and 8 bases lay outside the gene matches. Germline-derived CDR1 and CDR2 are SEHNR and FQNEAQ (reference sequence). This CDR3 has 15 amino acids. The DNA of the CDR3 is TGTGCCAGCAGACCGGGACAGGCGGGGACCGGGGAGCTGTTTTTT. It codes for CASRPGQAGTGELFF.